The next 13 T cell receptor beta chains were all read from a single sample in a study of control samples from healthy donors and cancer patients (dated by TCRdb to the early 2020s). The method behind the library was the immunoSEQ multiplex PCR assay. TCRdb holds this immuneACCESS table with in-frame rearrangements only. Some clones are missing; in checked studies, unresolved V genes explain under half, and the rest has no known cause. The sample table contains around 110,000 clones; only one count was recorded for over 90% of them. The ten largest clones add up to roughly 2.7% of the sample. The sample comprised blood. All receptors come from a man between 25 and 39 years old in good health.

Turning to this clone: This same CDR3 is encoded by further DNA sequences in the sample. The genes are TRBV7-2 and TRBJ2-4; D is ambiguous. The CDR3 is 17 residues long. The germline V gene encodes CDR1 SGHTA and CDR2 FQGNSA. V was shortened by 3 bases and J by 0 bases, with 15 bases between the two germline ends. CDR3 DNA: TGTGCCAGCAGCTTCTTAACCGGAAACCTAGCCAAAAACATTCAGTACTTC. Protein: CASSFLTGNLAKNIQYF.

V and J are TRBV21-1 and TRBJ2-7; TRBD1 reflects the table's D call only, with no check against the DNA. TRBV21-1 is flagged as a pseudogene. The CDR3 totals 16 residues. Here the CDR3 reads CASSTQTRDKKAEQYV. As DNA, the CDR3 is TGTGCCAGCAGCACCCAGACCCGGGACAAAAAGGCCGAGCAGTACGTC.

The gene calls are TRBV28 and TRBJ1-6; 8 bases are a match to TRBD1. After removal of 8 bases from V and 7 bases from J, the junction contained 4 bases not matched to a gene. CDR1 MDHEN and CDR2 SYDVKM come from the germline V gene. This CDR3 comprises 13 residues. In DNA form, the CDR3 reads TGTGCCAGCGACCACAGGGGGAATTCACCCCTCCACTTT. Its translation: CASDHRGNSPLHF. Combining the CDR3 with reference TRBV28 and TRBJ1-6 gives the whole variable domain DVKVTQSSRYLVKRTGEKVFLECVQDMDHENMFWYRQDPGLGLRLIYFSYDVKMKEKGDIPEGYSVSREKKERFSLILESASTNQTSMYLCASDHRGNSPLHFGNGTRLTVT.

This sequence joins TRBV25-1 and TRBJ2-7, with D hard to call. The CDR3 length is 15 residues. Germline-derived CDR1 and CDR2 are MGHDK and SYGVNS. V lost 0 bases and J 3 bases, leaving 12 bases between the germline ends. This chain's CDR3 is CASSEYGPMLYEQYV. The CDR3 DNA reads TGTGCCAGCAGTGAATATGGTCCTATGCTCTACGAGCAGTACGTC.

The chain is built from TRBV18 and TRBJ2-7, with 9 bases lining up with TRBD1. Germline CDR1 KGHSH, CDR2 LQKENI. The CDR3 is 13 amino acids. The V gene end was trimmed by 6 bases and the J gene end by 5 bases; junction bases not matched to a gene: 5. CDR3 nucleotides: TGTGCCAGCTCTTGGACAGGGGAGGACGAGCAGTACTTC. Protein: CASSWTGEDEQYF.

The rearrangement joins TRBV7-9 to TRBJ1-6, with a tentative D call TRBD1 (6 bases). CDR1 and CDR2 (germline): SEHNR, FQNEAQ (reference sequence). Trimming took off 3 bases at V and 7 bases at J, with 10 bases between the two ends. The CDR3 runs 14 residues. CDR3 coding DNA: TGTGCCAGCAGCTTGGACAGTAAGAATTCACCCCTCCACTTT. Protein sequence: CASSLDSKNSPLHF.

The chain recombines TRBV28 with TRBJ1-6; the D is unclear. Germline V lookup: CDR1 MDHEN, CDR2 SYDVKM. Trimming stripped 7 bases from V and 0 bases from J, with 10 bases between. The length of the CDR3 is 15 residues. The CDR3 region is CASKGRSSYNSPLHF. The CDR3 coding sequence is TGTGCCAGCAAGGGCAGGAGCTCCTATAATTCACCCCTCCACTTT. The variable domain in full, completed from reference TRBV28 and TRBJ1-6, reads DVKVTQSSRYLVKRTGEKVFLECVQDMDHENMFWYRQDPGLGLRLIYFSYDVKMKEKGDIPEGYSVSREKKERFSLILESASTNQTSMYLCASKGRSSYNSPLHFGNGTRLTVT.

The gene calls are TRBV10-1 and TRBJ2-4; possible D gene TRBD2, 6 bases. The CDR3 length is 15 residues. Germline lookup yields CDR1 WNHNN and CDR2 SYGVQD (reference sequence). Trimming pared 6 bases from V and 3 bases from J, leaving 15 bases between. CDR3 coding DNA: TGCGCCAGCAGGACCGGTTTGGGGGGCAAAAACATTCAGTACTTC. This translates into CASRTGLGGKNIQYF.

J is TRBJ1-3 and V is TRBV25-1, with D possibly TRBD1 on 5 matching bases. The CDR3 is made up of 15 amino acids. From germline, CDR1 is MGHDK and CDR2 SYGVNS. The germline V and J ends were trimmed by 6 bases and 2 bases, with 14 bases remaining between them. The CDR3 reads CASSEDTQTGNTIYF. CDR3 sequence (DNA): TGTGCCAGCAGCGAGGACACCCAGACTGGAAACACCATATATTTT.

The count of this clone is one. CDR3: CASNPVGGLETQYF. The CDR3 DNA sequence: TGTGCCAGCAACCCGGTGGGGGGCCTGGAGACCCAGTACTTC. The chain links TRBV11-2 to TRBJ2-5, with D perhaps assigned TRBD1 or TRBD2 (6 bases each). The V gene lost 7 bases and the J gene lost 5 bases, with 17 bases spanning the gap. The CDR3 consists of 14 residues. CDR1 SGHAT and CDR2 FQNNGV come from the germline V gene.

The chain recombines TRBV28 with TRBJ2-7; 8 nucleotides agree with TRBD1. The junction had 15 bases not matched to a gene; V was cut back by 5 bases and J by 6 bases. Germline CDR1 reads MDHEN; CDR2 reads SYDVKM. This CDR3 contains 16 residues. The CDR3 sequence is CASSTGTGFFWGEQYF. In DNA, the CDR3 is TGTGCCAGCAGTACCGGGACAGGTTTTTTCTGGGGCGAGCAGTACTTC.

The CDR3 reads CASSLETIGSGREKTEAFF. DNA of the CDR3: TGTGCCAGCAGTCTAGAAACCATCGGGAGCGGCAGGGAGAAGACTGAAGCTTTCTTT. The J gene is TRBJ1-1, the V gene TRBV28, with D possibly being TRBD1 (5 bases). Per the germline V gene, CDR1 is MDHEN and CDR2 is SYDVKM. V lost 5 bases, J lost 5 bases, and 30 bases lay in between. CDR3 length equals 19 residues.

This chain links TRBV9 with TRBJ1-5; 10 nucleotides align to TRBD1. Germline loops: CDR1 SGDLS, CDR2 YYNGEE. Trimming cost V 3 bases and J 6 bases; bases outside gene matches: 6. The length of the CDR3 is 15 residues. The chain's CDR3 is CASSDGTGDGQPQHF. Here the CDR3 DNA reads TGTGCCAGCAGCGACGGGACAGGGGACGGTCAGCCCCAGCATTTT.